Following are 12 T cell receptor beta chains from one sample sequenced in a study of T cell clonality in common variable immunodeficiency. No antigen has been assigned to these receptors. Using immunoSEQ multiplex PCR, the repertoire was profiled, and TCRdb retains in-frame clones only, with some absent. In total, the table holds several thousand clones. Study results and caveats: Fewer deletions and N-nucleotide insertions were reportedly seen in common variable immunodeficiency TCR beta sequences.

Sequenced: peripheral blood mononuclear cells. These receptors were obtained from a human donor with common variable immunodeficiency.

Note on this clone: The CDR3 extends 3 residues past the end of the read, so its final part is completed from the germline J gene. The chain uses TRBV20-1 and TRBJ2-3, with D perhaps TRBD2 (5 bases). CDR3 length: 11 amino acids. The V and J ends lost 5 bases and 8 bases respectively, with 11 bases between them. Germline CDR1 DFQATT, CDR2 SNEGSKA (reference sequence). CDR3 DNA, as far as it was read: TGCAGTGCTTACCTCGGGGTTACG. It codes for CSAYLGVT. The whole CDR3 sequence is CSAYLGVTQYF.

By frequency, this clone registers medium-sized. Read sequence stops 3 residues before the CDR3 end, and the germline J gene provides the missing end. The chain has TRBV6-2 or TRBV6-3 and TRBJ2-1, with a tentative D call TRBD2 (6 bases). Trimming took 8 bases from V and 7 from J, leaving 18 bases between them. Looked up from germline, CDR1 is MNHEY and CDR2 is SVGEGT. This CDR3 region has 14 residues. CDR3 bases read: TGTGCCAGCCCTGGGGGGTCCTCAAGGAATGAG. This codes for CASPGGSSRNE. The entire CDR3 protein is CASPGGSSRNEQFF.

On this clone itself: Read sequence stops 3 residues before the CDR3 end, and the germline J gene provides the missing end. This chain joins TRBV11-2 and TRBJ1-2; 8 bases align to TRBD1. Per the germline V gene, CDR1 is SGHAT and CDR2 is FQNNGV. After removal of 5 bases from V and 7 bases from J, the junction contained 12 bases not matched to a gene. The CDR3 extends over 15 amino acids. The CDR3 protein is CASSPPGTGVTGYTF. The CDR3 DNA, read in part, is TGTGCCAGCAGCCCCCCAGGGACAGGAGTTACTGGC.

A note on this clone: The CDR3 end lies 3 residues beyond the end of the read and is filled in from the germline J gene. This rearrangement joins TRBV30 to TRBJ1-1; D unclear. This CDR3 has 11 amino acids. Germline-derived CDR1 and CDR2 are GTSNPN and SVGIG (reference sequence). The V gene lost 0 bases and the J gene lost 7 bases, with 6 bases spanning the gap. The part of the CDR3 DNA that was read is TGTGCCTGGAGTGTAACAGTTGAA. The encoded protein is CAWSVTVE. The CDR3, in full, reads CAWSVTVEAFF.

CDR3 protein: CASSLPGNTEAFF. CDR3 bases read: TGTGCCAGCAGCTTGCCGGGTAACACTGAA. V gene TRBV5-6 combines with J gene TRBJ1-1; unclear D gene. The CDR3 is cut off 3 residues early in the read; its end comes from the germline J gene. V lost 1 base to trimming and J lost 2 bases, with 6 bases between them. The CDR3 sequence is 13 residues long. Germline CDR1 and CDR2: SGHDT and YYEEEE.

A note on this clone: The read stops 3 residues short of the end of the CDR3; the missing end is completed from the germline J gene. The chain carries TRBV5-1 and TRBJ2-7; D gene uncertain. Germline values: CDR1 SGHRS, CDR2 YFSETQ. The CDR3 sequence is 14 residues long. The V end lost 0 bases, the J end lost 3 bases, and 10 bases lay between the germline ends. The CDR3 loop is CASSLEGRIYEQYF. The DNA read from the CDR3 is TGCGCCAGCAGCTTGGAAGGCAGGATCTACGAG.

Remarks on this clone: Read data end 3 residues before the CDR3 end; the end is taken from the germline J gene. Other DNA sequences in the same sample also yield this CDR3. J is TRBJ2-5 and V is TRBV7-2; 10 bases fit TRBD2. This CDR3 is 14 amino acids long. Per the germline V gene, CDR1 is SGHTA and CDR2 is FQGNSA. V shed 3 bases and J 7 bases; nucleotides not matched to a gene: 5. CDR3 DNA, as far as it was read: TGTGCCAGCAGCTTCGCTAGCGGGAGTTCGACC. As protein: CASSFASGSST. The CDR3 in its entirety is CASSFASGSSTQYF.

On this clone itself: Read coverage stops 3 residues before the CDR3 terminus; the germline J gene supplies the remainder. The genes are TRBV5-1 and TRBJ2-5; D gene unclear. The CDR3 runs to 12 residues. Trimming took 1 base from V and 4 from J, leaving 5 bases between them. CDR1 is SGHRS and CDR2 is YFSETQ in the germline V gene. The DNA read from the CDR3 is TGCGCCAGCAGCTTGATGGCAGAGACC. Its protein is CASSLMAET. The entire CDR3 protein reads CASSLMAETQYF.

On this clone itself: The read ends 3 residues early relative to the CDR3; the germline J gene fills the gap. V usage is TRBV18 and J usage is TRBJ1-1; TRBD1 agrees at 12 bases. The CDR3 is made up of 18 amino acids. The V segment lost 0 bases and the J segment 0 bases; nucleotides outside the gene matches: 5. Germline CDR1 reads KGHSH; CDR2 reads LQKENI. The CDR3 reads CASSPPGGTGGMNTEAFF. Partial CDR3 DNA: TGTGCCAGCTCACCACCTGGGGGGACAGGGGGCATGAACACTGAA. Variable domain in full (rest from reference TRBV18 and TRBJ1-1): NAGVMQNPRHLVRRRGQEARLRCSPMKGHSHVYWYRQLPEEGLKFMVYLQKENIIDESGMPKERFSAEFPKEGPSILRIQQVVRGDSAAYFCASSPPGGTGGMNTEAFFGQGTRLTVV.

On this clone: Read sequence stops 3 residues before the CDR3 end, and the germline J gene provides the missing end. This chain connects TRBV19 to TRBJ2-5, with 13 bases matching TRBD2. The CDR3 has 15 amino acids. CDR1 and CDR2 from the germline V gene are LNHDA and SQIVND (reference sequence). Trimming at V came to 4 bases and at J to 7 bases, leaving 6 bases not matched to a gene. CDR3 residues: CASSTGLAGAGTQYF. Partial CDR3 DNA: TGTGCCAGTAGTACCGGACTAGCGGGAGCTGGGACC.

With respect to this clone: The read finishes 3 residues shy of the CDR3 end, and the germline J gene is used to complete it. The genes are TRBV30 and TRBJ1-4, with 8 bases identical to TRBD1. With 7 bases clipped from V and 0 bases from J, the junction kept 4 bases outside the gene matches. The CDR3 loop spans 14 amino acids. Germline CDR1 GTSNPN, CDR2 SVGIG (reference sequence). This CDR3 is CALTGDATNEKLFF. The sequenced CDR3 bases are TGTGCCTTGACAGGGGACGCAACTAATGAAAAA.

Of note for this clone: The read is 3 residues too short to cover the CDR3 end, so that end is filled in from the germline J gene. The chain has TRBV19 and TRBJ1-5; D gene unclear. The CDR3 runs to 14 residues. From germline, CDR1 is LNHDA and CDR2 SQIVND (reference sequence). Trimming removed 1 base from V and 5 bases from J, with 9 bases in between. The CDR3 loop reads CASSIGVAYQPQHF. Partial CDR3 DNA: TGTGCCAGTAGTATAGGGGTAGCGTATCAGCCC. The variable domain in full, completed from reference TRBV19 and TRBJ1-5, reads DGGITQSPKYLFRKEGQNVTLSCEQNLNHDAMYWYRQDPGQGLRLIYYSQIVNDFQKGDIAEGYSVSREKKESFPLTVTSAQKNPTAFYLCASSIGVAYQPQHFGDGTRLSIL.